Included here is one TCR beta chain sequence, with context. Its antigen remains unknown. It was with a sample-barcoded 5' primer and a J-beta primer mix that a second PCR of about 6 to 12 cycles was run. Every single cDNA molecule received a tag from a template-switch adaptor with 12 random nucleotides. TCRdb reprocessed the 5' RACE reads with MiXCR, giving one entry per CDR3 protein. The sample has 550,000 to 650,000 distinct CDR3 sequences; 27% are singletons. This record comes from a study of blood T cells in healthy people across ages. The CDR3 consists of 14 residues. Per germline, CDR1 MNHNS and CDR2 SASEGT. Trimming left V 4 bases short and J 5 bases short, with 14 bases between. Study-wide points: In older individuals, TCR beta diversity per million T cells was lower, falling roughly linearly with age.

This sample also appeared in a second study, on T cells of mothers and their children. Turning to that study: Maternal samples each gave over 9.5 million TCR beta CDR3 reads, and child samples several million each.

Sequencing was carried out using blood. The origin of this receptor is a boy aged 2 to 9 in good health. The chain carries TRBV6-1 and TRBJ2-5; D gene unclear. The DNA for the CDR3 is TGTGCCAGCAGTGTCAGCGTGGGATTGGAGACCCAGTACTTC. Amino acids: CASSVSVGLETQYF.